One and the same sample provided the 16 T cell receptor beta chains below, sequenced in a study of CD8+ T cells in alopecia areata. Extraction of RNA preceded its reverse transcription into cDNA, which served as the sequencing template. Clones were read by immunoSEQ multiplex PCR, and TCRdb kept only the in-frame ones, dropping some. The profile shows about 180,000 clones, roughly 65% of them singletons. The source was CD4+ T cells sorted from blood, collected at week 0. These receptors were taken from a human donor with alopecia areata.

CDR3 nucleotide sequence: TGTGCCACCAGCAGAGATGGGCGCGGATCCAATTCACCCCTCCACTTT. It codes for CATSRDGRGSNSPLHF. V gene TRBV15 combines with J gene TRBJ1-6; D gene unclear. Germline V gene sequence: CDR1 LNHNV, CDR2 YYDKDF (reference sequence). The CDR3 is 16 amino acids. The ends were cut back, 0 bases at V and 7 bases at J, with 13 bases in the middle.

This clone came up a few times. V and J are TRBV6-5 and TRBJ1-1; perhaps TRBD1 as D (5 bases). The V end was cut by 4 bases, the J end by 5 bases, with 17 bases between. The CDR3 runs 15 residues. Germline lookup yields CDR1 MNHEY and CDR2 SVGAGI. The CDR3 DNA is TGTGCCAGCAGTTCCAAGACAGACGGGGGGACTGAAGCTTTCTTT. Protein sequence: CASSSKTDGGTEAFF.

This clone has only a few counts. V is TRBV4-1 and J is TRBJ1-5, with TRBD1 as a possible D gene (5 bases). Trimming took 2 bases from V and 3 from J, leaving 11 bases between them. The CDR3 sequence is 15 residues long. CDR1 and CDR2 from the germline V gene are MGHRA and YSYEKL. This CDR3 is CASSQFRDHNQPQHF. CDR3 DNA: TGCGCCAGCAGCCAATTTCGGGACCACAATCAGCCCCAGCATTTT.

The V gene is TRBV7-9, the J gene TRBJ2-4, with D hard to call. The CDR3 loop spans 14 amino acids. V was cut by 5 bases and J by 7 bases, with 15 bases left in between. Per the germline V gene, CDR1 is SEHNR and CDR2 is FQNEAQ (reference sequence). CDR3 sequence (DNA): TGTGCCAGCAGCCGGGCGGCCCGTGGGAACATTCAGTACTTC. Translated: CASSRAARGNIQYF.

This clone was seen a handful of times. The rearrangement uses TRBV29-1 and TRBJ1-5; D may be TRBD1 (5 bases). Germline V gene sequence: CDR1 SQVTM, CDR2 ANQGSEA. The V end was cut by 5 bases, the J end by 3 bases, with 11 bases between. CDR3 length: 13 amino acids. CDR3 protein: CSVRWGINQPQHF. The DNA of the CDR3 is TGCAGCGTTAGGTGGGGGATCAATCAGCCCCAGCATTTT.

The chain joins TRBV7-9 to TRBJ2-1; TRBD2 might be the D (6 bases). The CDR3 has 14 residues. Looked up from germline, CDR1 is SEHNR and CDR2 is FQNEAQ (reference sequence). V shed 4 bases and J shed 7 bases, with 14 bases lying between them. As DNA, the CDR3 is TGTGCCAGCAGCTGGGGACTCCAGTGGAATGAGCAGTTCTTC. Protein: CASSWGLQWNEQFF.

The chain uses TRBV2 and TRBJ2-5, with D uncertain. Trimming shortened V by 6 bases and J by 2 bases, and 7 bases separated the two germline ends. CDR3 size: 12 residues. Germline V gene lookup returns CDR1 SNHLY and CDR2 FYNNEI. As DNA, the CDR3 is TGTGCCAGCAGGTACAGTCAAGAGACCCAGTACTTC. Translating it yields CASRYSQETQYF.

This chain links TRBV7-2 with TRBJ1-5; D uncertain. Trimming shortened V by 5 bases and J by 8 bases, and 13 bases separated the two germline ends. This CDR3 has 13 residues. Germline values: CDR1 SGHTA, CDR2 FQGNSA. The CDR3 reads CASSPTSGKPQHF. The CDR3, as DNA: TGTGCCAGCAGCCCGACCTCCGGGAAGCCCCAGCATTTT.

The rearrangement uses TRBV6-5 and TRBJ2-3, with D hard to call. The CDR3 has 12 residues. V was clipped by 5 bases and J by 7 bases, with 10 bases between them. Germline-derived CDR1 and CDR2 are MNHEY and SVGAGI. The CDR3 reads CASSEVGNTQYF. The CDR3 region has the DNA TGTGCCAGCAGTGAAGTGGGGAATACGCAGTATTTT.

The chain has TRBV7-8 and TRBJ2-1; 11 positions agree with TRBD2. Germline V gene sequence: CDR1 SGHVS, CDR2 FQNEAQ. Germline trimming cut 4 bases from V and 1 base from J; bases unmatched to any gene: 12. The CDR3 has 19 residues. The CDR3 coding sequence is TGTGCCAGCAGCTCGGGGACTAGCGGAATCGAAGCGTCCTACAATGAGCAGTTCTTC. Translation gives CASSSGTSGIEASYNEQFF.

The chain links TRBV4-3 to TRBJ2-1; D may match TRBD1 or TRBD2 (5 bases each). V shed 2 bases and J shed 8 bases, with 10 bases lying between them. Per the germline V gene, CDR1 is LGHNA and CDR2 is YSLEER. The CDR3 runs 13 residues. The CDR3 nucleotides read TGCGCCAGCAGCCAACCCGGGACGCATGAGCAGTTCTTC. Translating gives CASSQPGTHEQFF.

This chain links TRBV29-1 with TRBJ1-1; TRBD1 is a possible D gene (6 bases). Trimming took 6 bases from V and 7 from J, leaving 12 bases between them. This CDR3 contains 11 residues. The germline gives CDR1 SQVTM, CDR2 ANQGSEA. The CDR3 DNA is TGCAGCGTCAATCAGGGGTTTGAAGCTTTCTTT. Amino acid sequence: CSVNQGFEAFF.

This clone has more than one count but fewer than ten. The J gene is TRBJ1-5, the V gene TRBV7-2; no reliable D call. Trimming stripped 1 base from V and 6 bases from J, with 13 bases between. CDR3 length: 15 residues. Germline CDR1 and CDR2: SGHTA and FQGNSA. The CDR3 here is CASSLGSIPGQPQHF. As DNA, the CDR3 is TGTGCCAGCAGCTTAGGATCGATCCCGGGTCAGCCCCAGCATTTT.

This chain uses TRBV9 with TRBJ1-5; the D is unclear. V lost 2 bases and J 5 bases, leaving 8 bases between the germline ends. Germline V gene sequence: CDR1 SGDLS, CDR2 YYNGEE. This CDR3 is 13 amino acids long. The CDR3 sequence: CASSVGRDQPQHF. CDR3 in DNA: TGTGCCAGCAGCGTGGGAAGAGATCAGCCCCAGCATTTT.

The chain joins TRBV9 to TRBJ2-3, with D unresolved. The CDR3 contains 14 residues. Trimming removed 0 bases from V and 5 bases from J, with 10 bases in between. Germline V gives CDR1 SGDLS, CDR2 YYNGEE. The CDR3 loop is CASSVVAERDTQYF. CDR3 bases: TGTGCCAGCAGCGTAGTCGCAGAAAGAGATACGCAGTATTTT.

V usage is TRBV29-1 and J usage is TRBJ2-3, with TRBD2 matching over 9 bases. Germline CDR1 is SQVTM and CDR2 is ANQGSEA. V trimming: 4 bases; J trimming: 0 bases; junction bases outside the gene matches: 2. The CDR3 runs 14 residues. The CDR3: CSVASGGSTDTQYF. The CDR3 DNA sequence: TGCAGCGTTGCCAGCGGGGGGAGCACAGATACGCAGTATTTT.